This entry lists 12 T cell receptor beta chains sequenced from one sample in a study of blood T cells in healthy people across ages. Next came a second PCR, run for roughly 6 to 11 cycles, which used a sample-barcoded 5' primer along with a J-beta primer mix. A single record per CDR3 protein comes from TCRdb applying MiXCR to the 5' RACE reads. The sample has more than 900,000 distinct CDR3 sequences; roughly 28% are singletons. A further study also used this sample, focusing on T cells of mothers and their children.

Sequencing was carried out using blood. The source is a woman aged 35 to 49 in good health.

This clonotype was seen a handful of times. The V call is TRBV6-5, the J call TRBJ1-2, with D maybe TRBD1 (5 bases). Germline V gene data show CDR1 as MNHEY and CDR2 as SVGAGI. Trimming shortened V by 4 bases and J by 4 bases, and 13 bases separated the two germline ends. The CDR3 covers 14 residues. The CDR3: CASSLGRGIYGYTF. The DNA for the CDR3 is TGTGCCAGCAGTTTAGGACGGGGGATCTATGGCTACACCTTC.

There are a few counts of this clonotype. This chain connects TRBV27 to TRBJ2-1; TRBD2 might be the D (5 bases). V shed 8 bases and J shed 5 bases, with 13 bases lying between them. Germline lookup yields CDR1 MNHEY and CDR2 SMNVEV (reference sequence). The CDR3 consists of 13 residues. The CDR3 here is CASRGPNNNEQFF. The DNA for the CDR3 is TGTGCCAGCCGCGGGCCCAATAACAATGAGCAGTTCTTC.

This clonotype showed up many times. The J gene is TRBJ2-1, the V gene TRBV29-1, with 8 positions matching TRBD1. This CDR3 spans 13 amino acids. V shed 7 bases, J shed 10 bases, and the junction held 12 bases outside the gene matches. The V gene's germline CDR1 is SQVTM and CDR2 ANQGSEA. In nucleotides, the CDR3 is TGCAGCGCCGTCAGGGGGCCTCGAGGAGAGCAGTTCTTC. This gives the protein CSAVRGPRGEQFF.

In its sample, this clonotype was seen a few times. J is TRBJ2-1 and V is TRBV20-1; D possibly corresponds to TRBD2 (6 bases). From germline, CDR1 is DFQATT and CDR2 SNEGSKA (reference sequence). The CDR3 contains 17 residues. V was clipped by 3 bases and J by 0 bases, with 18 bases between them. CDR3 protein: CSARRRGLRYSYNEQFF. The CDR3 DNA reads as TGCAGTGCTAGGCGGCGGGGACTGAGATACTCCTACAATGAGCAGTTCTTC.

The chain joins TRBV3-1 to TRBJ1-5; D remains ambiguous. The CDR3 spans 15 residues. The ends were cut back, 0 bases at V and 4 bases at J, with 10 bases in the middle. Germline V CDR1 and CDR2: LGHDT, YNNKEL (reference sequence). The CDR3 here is CASSQDATENQPQHF. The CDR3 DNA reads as TGTGCCAGCAGCCAAGATGCTACAGAGAATCAGCCCCAGCATTTT. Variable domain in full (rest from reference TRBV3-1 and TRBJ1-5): DTAVSQTPKYLVTQMGNDKSIKCEQNLGHDTMYWYKQDSKKFLKIMFSYNNKELIINETVPNRFSPKSPDKAHLNLHINSLELGDSAVYFCASSQDATENQPQHFGDGTRLSIL.

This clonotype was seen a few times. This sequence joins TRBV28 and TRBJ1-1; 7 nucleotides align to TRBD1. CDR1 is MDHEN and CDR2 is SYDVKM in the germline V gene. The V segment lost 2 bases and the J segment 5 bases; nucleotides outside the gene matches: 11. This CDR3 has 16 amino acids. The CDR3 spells CASSLRPQGGFTEAFF. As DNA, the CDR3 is TGTGCCAGCAGTTTAAGGCCCCAGGGGGGTTTTACTGAAGCTTTCTTT.

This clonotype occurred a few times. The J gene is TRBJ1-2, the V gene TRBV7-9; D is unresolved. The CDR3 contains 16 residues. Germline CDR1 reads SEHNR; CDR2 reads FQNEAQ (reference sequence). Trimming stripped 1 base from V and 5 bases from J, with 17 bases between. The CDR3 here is CASSLGTSFTPYGYTF. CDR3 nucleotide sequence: TGTGCCAGCAGCTTAGGGACCTCGTTCACCCCATATGGCTACACCTTC.

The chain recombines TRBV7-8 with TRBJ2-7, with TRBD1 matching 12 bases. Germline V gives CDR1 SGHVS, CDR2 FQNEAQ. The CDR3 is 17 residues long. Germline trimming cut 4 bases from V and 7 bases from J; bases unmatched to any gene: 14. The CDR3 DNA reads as TGTGCCAGCAGCTCGAGATGGGGGACAGGGGGCAATAATGAGCAGTACTTC. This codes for CASSSRWGTGGNNEQYF. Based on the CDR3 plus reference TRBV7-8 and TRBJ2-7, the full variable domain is GAGVSQSPRYKVAKRGQDVALRCDPISGHVSLFWYQQALGQGPEFLTYFQNEAQLDKSGLPSDRFFAERPEGSVSTLKIQRTQQEDSAVYLCASSSRWGTGGNNEQYFGPGTRLTVT.

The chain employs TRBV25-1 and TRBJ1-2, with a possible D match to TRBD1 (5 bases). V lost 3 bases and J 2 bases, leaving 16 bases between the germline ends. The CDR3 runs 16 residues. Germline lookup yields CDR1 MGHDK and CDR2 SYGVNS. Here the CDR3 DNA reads TGTGCCAGCAGTGACCCCCGGGGCGGGAAGAACTATGGCTACACCTTC. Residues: CASSDPRGGKNYGYTF.

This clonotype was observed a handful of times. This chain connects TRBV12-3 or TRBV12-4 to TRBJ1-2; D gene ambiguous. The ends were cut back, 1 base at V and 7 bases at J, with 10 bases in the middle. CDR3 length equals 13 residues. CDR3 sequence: CASSLDGDCGYTF. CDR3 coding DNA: TGTGCCAGCAGTTTAGACGGAGACTGTGGCTACACCTTC.

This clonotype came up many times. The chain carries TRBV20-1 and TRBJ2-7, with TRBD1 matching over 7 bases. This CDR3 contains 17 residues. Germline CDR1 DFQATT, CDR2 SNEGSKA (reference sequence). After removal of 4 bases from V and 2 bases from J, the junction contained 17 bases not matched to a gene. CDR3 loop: CSAIGVTPGTAPYEQYF. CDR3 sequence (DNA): TGCAGTGCTATAGGAGTTACCCCCGGGACAGCACCCTACGAGCAGTACTTC.

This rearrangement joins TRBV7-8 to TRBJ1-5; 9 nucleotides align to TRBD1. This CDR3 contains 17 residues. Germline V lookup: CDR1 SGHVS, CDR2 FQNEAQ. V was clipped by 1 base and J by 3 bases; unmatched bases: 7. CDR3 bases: TGTGCCAGCAGCTTAGGTGACAGGGGGGCTGTCAATCAGCCCCAGCATTTT. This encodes CASSLGDRGAVNQPQHF.